The entry below gives a single TCR beta chain sequence along with its context. The data are from a study of blood T cell repertoires in COVID-19. Clones were read by immunoSEQ multiplex PCR, and TCRdb kept only the in-frame ones, dropping some. This table holds approximately 200,000 clones, 88% found once. The CDR3 extends over 13 amino acids. V gave up 5 bases and J gave up 4 bases, with 11 bases separating them. Germline CDR1 reads SEHNR; CDR2 reads FQNEAQ (reference sequence). The sequence derives from a man aged 70 or older with active or convalescent COVID-19. The V and J genes are TRBV7-9 and TRBJ1-2; D might be TRBD1 (5 bases). Material: peripheral blood. CDR3: CASSRIQGYGYTF. CDR3 nucleotide sequence: TGTGCCAGCAGCCGAATCCAGGGCTATGGCTACACCTTC.